Sequencing of this T cell receptor (beta chain) was carried out in a study of cytomegalovirus exposure and HLA in healthy donors. V dropped 0 bases and J dropped 4; count of bases not matched to a gene: 7. The CDR3 contains 16 residues. Germline CDR1 reads SGDLS; CDR2 reads YYNGEE. Overall study findings and caveats: Later analysis demonstrated an association between a missense DCLRE1C variant and TCR beta V- and J-gene trimming. Per a later analysis, HLA-associated TCR beta chains showed more clonal expansion than other, equally common TCR beta chains.

A remark on this clone: Its antigen is undetermined.

The PCR used 60 Vbeta and 13 Jbeta primers. Data came from immunoSEQ multiplex PCR; TCRdb stores just in-frame clones and leaves some out. The table shows over 150,000 clones, with about 75% occurring only once. The receptor was isolated from a male donor in good health and CMV-seronegative. Sample: PBMCs. The rearrangement links TRBV9 to TRBJ2-1; 7 positions match TRBD2. The CDR3 loop is CASSVVGSGLYNEQFF. The CDR3 DNA reads as TGTGCCAGCAGCGTAGTTGGTAGCGGGCTATACAATGAGCAGTTCTTC. The complete variable domain, with remaining parts taken from reference TRBV9 and TRBJ2-1, reads DSGVTQTPKHLITATGQRVTLRCSPRSGDLSVYWYQQSLDQGLQFLIQYYNGEERAKGNILERFSAQQFPDLHSELNLSSLELGDSALYFCASSVVGSGLYNEQFFGPGTRLTVL.